This entry lists 14 T cell receptor beta chains sequenced from one sample in a study of blood T cells in healthy people across ages (dated by TCRdb to between 2014 and 2017). Receptor amplification or capture employed 5' RACE. Reads for this sample came from an Illumina HiSeq 2500. A second PCR of roughly 7 to 11 cycles was performed with a sample-barcoded 5' primer and a J-beta primer mix. TCRdb trimmed the raw reads at Q25, called clones with MiXCR and kept productive beta chains. Rows with one shared CDR3 protein collapse into an entry with the most common genes and DNA. This sample is represented by 1 million to 1.2 million distinct CDR3 sequences; more than 30% of them were singletons. The biggest ten clones account for around 12% of the sample. The sequenced sample was blood. The source of these receptors is a man in his late teens or twenties in good health.

This clonotype was seen only a few times. CDR3 loop: CASSQERGGTGELFF. CDR3 DNA sequence: TGTGCCAGCAGCCAAGAAAGAGGGGGCACCGGGGAGCTGTTTTTT. The chain joins TRBV4-2 to TRBJ2-2, with a tentative D call TRBD1 (6 bases). V lost 0 bases and J 4 bases, leaving 9 bases between the germline ends. CDR3 size: 15 residues. Germline loops: CDR1 LGHNA, CDR2 YNFKEQ.

The rearrangement uses TRBV12-3 or TRBV12-4 and TRBJ2-7; tentative D call: TRBD2 (5 bases). The CDR3 is 12 amino acids. Between the trimmed V and J ends, which lost 7 bases and 6 bases, there was a span of 13 bases. CDR3: CASKADEGEQYF. The DNA of the CDR3 is TGTGCCAGCAAAGCGGACGAGGGCGAGCAGTACTTC.

The chain joins TRBV4-2 to TRBJ1-5, with a weak D call TRBD1 (6 bases). This CDR3 is built from 15 residues. The V gene lost 1 base and the J gene lost 3 bases, with 10 bases spanning the gap. Germline V gene sequence: CDR1 LGHNA, CDR2 YNFKEQ. CDR3 loop: CASSQAQGNNQPQHF. The CDR3 DNA is TGTGCCAGCAGCCAAGCCCAGGGGAACAATCAGCCCCAGCATTTT.

This clonotype was seen a few times. The genes are TRBV20-1 and TRBJ1-2; no definite D call. The germline V gene has CDR1 DFQATT and CDR2 SNEGSKA (reference sequence). CDR3 size: 14 residues. V was cut by 0 bases and J by 4 bases, with 12 bases left in between. As DNA, the CDR3 is TGCAGTGCTAGAGATCGACCGACCACCTATGGCTACACCTTC. This translates into CSARDRPTTYGYTF.

The chain carries TRBV29-1 and TRBJ1-1; unclear D gene. Between the trimmed V and J ends, which lost 4 bases and 6 bases, there was a span of 18 bases. CDR1 and CDR2 from the germline V gene are SQVTM and ANQGSEA. This CDR3 is built from 14 residues. The CDR3 protein is CSVVRRGLWAEAFF. CDR3 in DNA: TGCAGCGTTGTTAGGAGAGGGCTATGGGCTGAAGCTTTCTTT.

This chain joins TRBV12-3 or TRBV12-4 and TRBJ1-6; D is unresolved. Trimming stripped 6 bases from V and 4 bases from J, with 10 bases between. This CDR3 is 14 amino acids long. In nucleotides, the CDR3 is TGTGCCAGCAGCTCACGTAGTTATAATTCACCCCTCCACTTT. Amino acids: CASSSRSYNSPLHF.

The chain employs TRBV6-6 and TRBJ1-5; D is possibly TRBD1 (6 bases). Germline V lookup: CDR1 MNHNY, CDR2 SVGAGI (reference sequence). The CDR3 has 14 residues. V lost 2 bases to trimming and J lost 5 bases, with 10 bases between them. This CDR3 is CASSYRGADQPQHF. CDR3 bases: TGTGCCAGCAGTTACAGGGGGGCTGATCAGCCCCAGCATTTT.

This sequence joins TRBV20-1 and TRBJ1-2; the D gene is possibly TRBD1 (6 bases). The CDR3 has 17 residues. The V end was cut by 0 bases, the J end by 0 bases, with 17 bases between. CDR1 is DFQATT, CDR2 SNEGSKA, per germline (reference sequence). The DNA for the CDR3 is TGCAGTGCTAGAGATCGTGGGACACTTGCTGCTAACTATGGCTACACCTTC. This encodes CSARDRGTLAANYGYTF.

V and J are TRBV18 and TRBJ2-3, with D hard to call. The CDR3 runs to 15 residues. The germline CDR1 and CDR2 sequences are KGHSH and LQKENI. The germline V and J ends were trimmed by 8 bases and 2 bases, with 17 bases remaining between them. For the CDR3, the DNA is TGTGCCAGCCGACCGGACGCCCAAATCACAGATACGCAGTATTTT. Its translation is CASRPDAQITDTQYF.

Worth noting for this clonotype: Mismatch with germline at one junction end may stem from a read error. The chain carries TRBV12-3 or TRBV12-4 and TRBJ2-1; TRBD1 might be the D (6 bases). The CDR3 contains 13 residues. In DNA, the CDR3 is TGTGCCAGCAGCTTAGGACAGCAAGAGACCCAGTTCTTC. It yields the protein CASSLGQQETQFF.

This clonotype was detected a few times. The V and J genes are TRBV5-1 and TRBJ2-1; D might be TRBD1 (5 bases). The CDR3 runs 14 residues. Germline CDR1 and CDR2: SGHRS and YFSETQ. Between the trimmed V and J ends, which lost 6 bases and 6 bases, there was a span of 16 bases. The CDR3 is CASMRQGFSNEQFF. DNA for the CDR3: TGCGCCAGCATGCGGCAGGGCTTTAGCAATGAGCAGTTCTTC.

For this clonotype: The junction shows a germline mismatch at one end, possibly a read error. V usage is TRBV15 and J usage is TRBJ1-1; D might be TRBD1 (6 bases). CDR1 LNHNV and CDR2 YYDKDF come from the germline V gene (reference sequence). This CDR3 has 16 residues. CDR3 protein: CATSRVSGGRDTQAFF. In DNA, the CDR3 is TGTGCCACCAGCAGAGTGTCGGGGGGCAGGGACACTCAAGCTTTCTTT.

The V call is TRBV7-9, the J call TRBJ1-4; D is possibly TRBD1 (6 bases). Germline loops: CDR1 SEHNR, CDR2 FQNEAQ (reference sequence). CDR3 size: 14 residues. Trimming cost V 6 bases and J 4 bases, with 12 bases left between them. The CDR3 DNA reads as TGTGCCAGCAGACCACAGGGTTTTAATGAAAAACTGTTTTTT. Translated: CASRPQGFNEKLFF.

The chain joins TRBV29-1 to TRBJ2-1, with 9 bases lining up with TRBD2. The CDR3 covers 14 residues. V lost 6 bases, J lost 7 bases, and 10 bases stayed unmatched. Germline CDR1 reads SQVTM; CDR2 reads ANQGSEA. The chain's CDR3 is CSVDVGGGGNEQFF. In nucleotides, the CDR3 is TGCAGCGTAGACGTGGGCGGGGGGGGGAATGAGCAGTTCTTC.